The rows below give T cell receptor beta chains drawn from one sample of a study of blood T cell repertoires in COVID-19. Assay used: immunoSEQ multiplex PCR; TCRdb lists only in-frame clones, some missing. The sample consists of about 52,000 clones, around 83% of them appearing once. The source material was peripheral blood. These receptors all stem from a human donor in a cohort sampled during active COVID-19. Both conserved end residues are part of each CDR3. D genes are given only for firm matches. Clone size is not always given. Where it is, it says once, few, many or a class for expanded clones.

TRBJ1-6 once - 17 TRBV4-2 CASSQDTEGLPNSPLHF TGTGCCAGCAGCCAAGATACAGAGGGCCTACCCAATTCACCCCTCCACTTT
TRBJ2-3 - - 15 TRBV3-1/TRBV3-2 CASSTGRTSTDTQYF TGTGCCAGCAGCACGGGTCGGACTAGCACAGATACGCAGTATTTT
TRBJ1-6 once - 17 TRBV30 CAWSVDPRSSYNSPLHF TGTGCCTGGAGTGTAGACCCCCGGAGCTCCTATAATTCACCCCTCCACTTT
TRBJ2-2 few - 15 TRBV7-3 CASSLGGRVDGELFF TGTGCCAGCAGCTTGGGTGGCAGGGTCGACGGGGAGCTGTTTTTT
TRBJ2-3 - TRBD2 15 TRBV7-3 CASSGSGGPTDTQYF TGTGCCAGCTCCGGAAGCGGGGGGCCCACAGATACGCAGTATTTT
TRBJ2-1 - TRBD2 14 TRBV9 CASAKGLASNEQFF TGTGCCAGCGCCAAGGGACTAGCGAGTAATGAGCAGTTCTTC
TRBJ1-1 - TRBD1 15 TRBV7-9 CASNSGGGVNTEAFF TGTGCCAGCAACTCAGGGGGCGGGGTGAACACTGAAGCTTTCTTT
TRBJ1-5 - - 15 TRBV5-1 CASSLSGDSNQPQHF TGCGCCAGCAGCCTATCAGGGGATAGCAATCAGCCCCAGCATTTT
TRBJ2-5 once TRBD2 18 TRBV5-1 CASSLAASGGGVQETQYF TGCGCCAGCAGCTTGGCCGCGTCTGGCGGGGGGGTACAAGAGACCCAGTACTTC
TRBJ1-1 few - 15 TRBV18 CASSPRGGFDTEAFF TGTGCCAGCTCACCTCGCGGGGGGTTCGACACTGAAGCTTTCTTT
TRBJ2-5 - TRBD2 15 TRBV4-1 CASSHQPSGRETQYF TGCGCCAGCAGCCACCAACCTAGCGGGAGGGAGACCCAGTACTTC
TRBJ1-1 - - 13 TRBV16 CASSLGVFTEAFF TGTGCCAGCAGCTTAGGGGTATTCACTGAAGCTTTCTTT
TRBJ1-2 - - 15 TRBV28 CASSQRLQANYGYTF TGTGCCAGCAGTCAACGACTTCAAGCTAACTATGGCTACACCTTC
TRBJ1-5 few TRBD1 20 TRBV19 CASKPAGTGGRSYSNQPQHF TGTGCCAGTAAACCCGCCGGGACAGGGGGCAGGTCCTATAGCAATCAGCCCCAGCATTTT
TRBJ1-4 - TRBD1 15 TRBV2 CATQSRGQAGEKLFF TGTGCCACACAGAGCAGGGGGCAGGCTGGGGAAAAACTGTTTTTT
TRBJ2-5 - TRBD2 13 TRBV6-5 CASDLAGQETQYF TGTGCCAGCGATCTAGCGGGGCAAGAGACCCAGTACTTC
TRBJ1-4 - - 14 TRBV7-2 CASSLNGQLEKLFF TGTGCCAGCAGCTTGAATGGACAGCTTGAAAAACTGTTTTTT
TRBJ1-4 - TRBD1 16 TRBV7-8 CASSLTGDRANEKLFF TGTGCCAGCAGCTTAACCGGCGACAGGGCTAATGAAAAACTGTTTTTT
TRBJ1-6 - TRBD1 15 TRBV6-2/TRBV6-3 CASSWGQGARSPLHF TGTGCCAGCAGTTGGGGACAGGGGGCGAGATCACCCCTCCACTTT
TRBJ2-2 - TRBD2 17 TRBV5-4 CASSPSGTSSNTGELFF TGTGCCAGCAGCCCCTCCGGGACTAGCAGTAACACCGGGGAGCTGTTTTTT
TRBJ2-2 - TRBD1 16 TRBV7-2 CASSLSGGAVTGELFF TGTGCCAGCAGCTTATCAGGGGGCGCAGTCACCGGGGAGCTGTTTTTT
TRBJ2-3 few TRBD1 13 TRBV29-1 CSVEREGADTQYF TGCAGCGTTGAAAGAGAGGGGGCTGATACGCAGTATTTT
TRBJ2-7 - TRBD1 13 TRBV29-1 CSVTGQASYEQYF TGCAGCGTAACGGGACAGGCCTCCTACGAGCAGTACTTC
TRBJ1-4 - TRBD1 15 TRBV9 CASSTAGTGREKLFF TGTGCCAGCAGCACTGCCGGGACAGGGAGGGAAAAACTGTTTTTT
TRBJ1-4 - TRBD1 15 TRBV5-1 CASSVNTGGNEKLFF TGCGCCAGCAGCGTCAACACAGGGGGTAATGAAAAACTGTTTTTT
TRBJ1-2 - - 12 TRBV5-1 CASSRDFYGYTF TGCGCCAGCAGCAGGGACTTCTATGGCTACACCTTC
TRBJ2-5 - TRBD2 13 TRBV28 CASRGTIRETQYF TGTGCCAGCAGGGGGACTATAAGAGAGACCCAGTACTTC
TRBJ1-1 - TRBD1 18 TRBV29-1 CSVHRDRGRQRAYAEAFF TGCAGCGTCCACCGGGACAGGGGGAGGCAACGGGCTTACGCTGAAGCTTTCTTT
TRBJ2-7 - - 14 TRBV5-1 CASSFQGVPYEQYF TGCGCCAGCAGCTTCCAGGGTGTCCCCTACGAGCAGTACTTC
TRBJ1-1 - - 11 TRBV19 CAIVLEGGAFF TGTGCCATCGTGTTGGAGGGTGGAGCTTTCTTT
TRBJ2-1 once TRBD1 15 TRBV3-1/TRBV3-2 CASSPRTGSYNEQFF TGTGCCAGCAGCCCCCGGACAGGATCCTACAATGAGCAGTTCTTC
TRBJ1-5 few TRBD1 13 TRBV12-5 CASGLQGDQPQHF TGTGCTAGTGGTTTGCAGGGGGACCAGCCCCAGCATTTT
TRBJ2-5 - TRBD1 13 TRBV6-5 CAGGTGARETQYF TGTGCCGGGGGGACAGGGGCCCGGGAGACCCAGTACTTC
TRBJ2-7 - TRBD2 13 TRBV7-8 CASVLAGGHEQYF TGTGCCAGCGTGTTAGCGGGGGGGCATGAGCAGTACTTC
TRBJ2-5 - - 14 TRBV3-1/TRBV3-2 CASSPRSVQETQYF TGTGCCAGCAGCCCGAGATCGGTCCAAGAGACCCAGTACTTC
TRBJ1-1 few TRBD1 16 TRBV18 CASSPTGVYMNTEAFF TGTGCCAGCTCACCAACAGGGGTCTATATGAACACTGAAGCTTTCTTT
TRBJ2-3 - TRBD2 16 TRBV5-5 CASSYRLAESTDTQYF TGTGCCAGCAGCTATCGACTAGCGGAAAGCACAGATACGCAGTATTTT
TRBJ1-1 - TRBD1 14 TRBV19 CASSLGQGWTEAFF TGTGCCAGTAGTCTTGGACAGGGATGGACTGAAGCTTTCTTT
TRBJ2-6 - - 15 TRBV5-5 CASRPDNSGANVLTF TGTGCCAGCAGACCCGACAACTCTGGGGCCAACGTCCTGACTTTC
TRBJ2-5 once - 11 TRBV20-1 CSAGQQETQYF TGCAGTGCAGGACAGCAAGAGACCCAGTACTTC
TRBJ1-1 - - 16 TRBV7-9 CASSPGRGGPYTEAFF TGTGCCAGCAGCCCAGGGAGGGGGGGTCCTTACACTGAAGCTTTCTTT
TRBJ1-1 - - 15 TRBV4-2 CASSPERNRNTEAFF TGTGCCAGCAGCCCAGAGCGGAATCGGAACACTGAAGCTTTCTTT
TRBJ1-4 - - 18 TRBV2 CASRGGRDKPKTNEKLFF TGTGCCAGCAGGGGGGGGAGGGACAAACCGAAAACTAATGAAAAACTGTTTTTT
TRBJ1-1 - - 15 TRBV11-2 CASSLNQGPNTEAFF TGTGCCAGCAGCTTGAACCAGGGGCCCAACACTGAAGCTTTCTTT
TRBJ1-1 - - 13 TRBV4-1 CASSQDSYTEAFF TGCGCCAGCAGCCAAGACAGTTACACTGAAGCTTTCTTT
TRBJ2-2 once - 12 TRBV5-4 CASRTFGGELFF TGTGCCAGCAGAACTTTTGGCGGGGAGCTGTTTTTT
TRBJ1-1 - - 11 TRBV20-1 CSASAVREAFF TGCAGTGCTAGTGCGGTTCGAGAAGCTTTCTTT
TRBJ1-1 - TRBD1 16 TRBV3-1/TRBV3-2 CASNNRDRGPYTEAFF TGTGCCAGCAACAACCGGGACAGGGGGCCGTACACTGAAGCTTTCTTT
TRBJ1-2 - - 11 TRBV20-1 CSAPLGYGYTF TGCAGTGCTCCCCTAGGTTATGGCTACACCTTC
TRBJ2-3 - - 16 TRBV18 CASSPPRTPQTDTQYF TGTGCCAGCTCACCGCCCCGGACACCTCAGACAGATACGCAGTATTTT
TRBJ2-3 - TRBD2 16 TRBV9 CASSVATSGGLNTQYF TGTGCCAGCAGCGTAGCTACTAGCGGGGGGTTGAATACGCAGTATTTT
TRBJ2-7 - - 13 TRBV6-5 CASSILAVREQYF TGTGCCAGCAGTATACTAGCTGTGCGAGAGCAGTACTTC
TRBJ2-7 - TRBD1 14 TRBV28 CASSVDRASYEQYF TGTGCCAGCAGTGTGGACAGGGCCTCCTACGAGCAGTACTTC
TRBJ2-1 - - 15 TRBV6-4 CASSETGTDYNEQFF TGTGCCAGCAGTGAGACAGGCACAGATTACAATGAGCAGTTCTTC
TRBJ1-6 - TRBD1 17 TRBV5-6 CASSLGGGQVYNSPLHF TGTGCCAGCAGCTTGGGAGGGGGACAGGTCTATAATTCACCCCTCCACTTT